The T cell receptor beta chain under discussion was sequenced for a study of shared clonotypes between healthy human individuals. The study, taken as a whole, reports: Limitation of the genetic and exposure-history diversity represented came from the few donors.

A deep-level run was used for the assay. Investigators spread the genomic DNA of each subset evenly over several immunoSEQ plates. Produced via immunoSEQ multiplex PCR; TCRdb's table is partial and in-frame only. Of around 500,000 clones in the sample, about 84% were seen once. This clone was seen ten or more times. Its antigen is not identified. Distinct nucleotide sequences in the sample also encode this CDR3. Genomic DNA, for the unsorted samples, came from roughly 94 million PBMCs. This CDR3 comprises 13 residues. Looked up from germline, CDR1 is SGHRS and CDR2 is YFSETQ. The receptor's source is a woman in her 40s in good health. Some clones in this sample may be carry-over from other donors' samples. The V call is TRBV5-1, the J call TRBJ2-5, with unresolved D. With the DNA end fitting TRBJ2-7 better, the J assignment may be wrong. Material for sequencing was PBMCs. CDR3 sequence: CASSAEISYEQYF. CDR3 sequence (DNA): TGCGCCAGTTCGGCGGAGATCTCCTACGAGCAGTACTTC.